Listed below are T cell receptor beta chains from one sample, sequenced in a study of blood T cells in healthy people across ages. TCRdb reanalysed the 5' RACE reads using MiXCR and keeps one entry per CDR3 protein. The repertoire includes about 720,000 distinct CDR3 sequences, roughly 20% of them detected once, and less than 25% sits in the top ten. The sequencing input was blood. The receptors were sampled from a man between 65 and 80 years old in good health. The CDR3 runs from the conserved cysteine through the conserved F or W. D genes are given only for firm matches. Some rows mark clone size as missing; the rest say once, few, many or name a class of expanded clone.

v_call	j_call	clone_size	d_call	cdr3_length	cdr3_aa	cdr3_nt
TRBV29-1	TRBJ1-1	many	TRBD1	10	CSVVGQGAFF	TGCAGCGTCGTCGGACAGGGGGCTTTCTTT
TRBV6-4	TRBJ2-1	NA	TRBD1	15	CASSGDRAPGNEQFF	TGTGCCAGCAGTGGGGACAGGGCCCCCGGGAATGAGCAGTTCTTC
TRBV20-1	TRBJ1-1	NA	NA	21	CSARYDGTEAFFGRRGTEAFF	NA
TRBV6-1	TRBJ2-7	NA	NA	14	CAIKTGPRGYEQYF	TGTGCCATCAAGACAGGCCCTCGGGGCTACGAGCAGTACTTC
TRBV29-1	TRBJ1-6	NA	TRBD1	13	CSVTTGGGSPLHF	TGCAGCGTGACGACAGGGGGGGGATCACCCCTCCACTTT
TRBV10-3	TRBJ2-2	NA	NA	12	CAITGFTGELFF	TGTGCCATCACAGGGTTCACCGGGGAGCTGTTTTTT
TRBV18	TRBJ2-5	NA	NA	16	CASSPDGLANQETQYF	TGTGCCAGCTCACCGGATGGGCTAGCGAACCAAGAGACCCAGTACTTC
TRBV5-1	TRBJ2-7	NA	NA	14	CASSLDRMTYEQYF	TGCGCCAGCAGCTTGGATAGAATGACTTACGAGCAGTACTTC
TRBV20-1	TRBJ2-5	few	TRBD2	15	CSARDGLAGQETQYF	TGCAGTGCTAGGGATGGTCTAGCGGGCCAAGAGACCCAGTACTTC
TRBV20-1	TRBJ2-3	few	NA	16	CSARKGDTLRQDTQYF	TGCAGTGCTAGAAAGGGGGACACCCTGCGACAAGATACGCAGTATTTT
TRBV29-1	TRBJ2-5	few	TRBD2	11	CSVAGDETQYF	TGCAGCGTAGCGGGAGATGAGACCCAGTACTTC
TRBV5-1	TRBJ2-2	NA	TRBD2	17	CASSPTSGRASTGELFF	TGCGCCAGCAGCCCTACTAGCGGGAGGGCCTCGACCGGGGAGCTGTTTTTT
TRBV20-1	TRBJ2-3	NA	TRBD2	15	CSARGSGRFTDTQYF	TGCAGTGCTAGAGGCAGCGGGAGGTTCACAGATACGCAGTATTTT
TRBV5-1	TRBJ1-1	NA	TRBD1	15	CASSFRDREGSEAFF	TGCGCCAGCAGCTTCCGGGACAGGGAAGGGTCTGAAGCTTTCTTT
TRBV10-3	TRBJ2-1	NA	NA	12	CAIGALENEQFF	TGTGCCATCGGGGCATTGGAAAATGAGCAGTTCTTC
TRBV20-1	TRBJ2-4	NA	TRBD2	14	CSASGLAGVNIQYF	TGCAGTGCTAGCGGACTAGCGGGGGTGAACATTCAGTACTTC
TRBV20-1	TRBJ1-2	few	TRBD1	13	CSARETGTYGYTF	TGCAGTGCTAGGGAGACAGGGACCTATGGCTACACCTTC
TRBV7-2	TRBJ2-3	NA	NA	15	CASTRRMGTTDTQYF	TGTGCCAGCACCCGACGGATGGGGACCACAGATACGCAGTATTTT
TRBV12-3/TRBV12-4	TRBJ2-3	NA	TRBD2	18	CASSFGTSGRASTDTEYF	TGTGCCAGCAGTTTTGGGACTAGCGGGAGGGCTAGCACAGATACGGAGTATTTT
TRBV5-5	TRBJ2-3	many	TRBD1	15	CASSPRQGAGDTQYF	TGTGCCAGCAGCCCCAGACAGGGGGCAGGGGATACGCAGTATTTT
TRBV11-1	TRBJ2-1	NA	NA	16	CASSLVDLPGYNEQFF	TGTGCCAGCAGCTTAGTGGACCTCCCAGGCTACAATGAGCAGTTCTTC
TRBV7-9	TRBJ1-4	NA	TRBD1	14	CASSFRDSYEKLFF	TGTGCCAGCAGCTTCCGGGACAGCTATGAAAAACTGTTTTTT
TRBV5-1	TRBJ2-7	few	NA	14	CASSRSSGGYEQYF	TGCGCCAGCAGCCGGTCTAGTGGGGGCTACGAGCAGTACTTC
TRBV11-2	TRBJ1-2	few	TRBD1	14	CASSGDRGNYGYTF	TGTGCCAGCAGCGGGGACAGGGGTAACTATGGCTACACCTTC
TRBV29-1	TRBJ2-5	many	TRBD2	14	CSVEVGGPGETQYF	TGCAGCGTTGAAGTGGGAGGGCCGGGAGAGACCCAGTACTTC
TRBV7-7	TRBJ2-5	NA	TRBD1	13	CASSHDREKTQYF	TGTGCCAGCAGCCATGACAGGGAAAAGACCCAGTACTTC
TRBV6-5	TRBJ1-4	NA	NA	15	CASSPTGGYGEKLFF	TGTGCCAGCAGCCCGACTGGGGGTTATGGTGAAAAACTGTTTTTT
TRBV30	TRBJ2-7	once	NA	17	CAWSVKGGTAVTYEQYF	TGTGCCTGGAGTGTAAAGGGTGGGACGGCGGTCACCTACGAGCAGTACTTC
TRBV18	TRBJ1-2	few	NA	12	CASSPPGPGYTF	TGTGCCAGCTCACCACCAGGGCCCGGCTACACCTTC
TRBV29-1	TRBJ2-7	NA	NA	11	CSVGDTREQYF	TGCAGCGTTGGGGACACGCGCGAGCAGTACTTC
TRBV5-1	TRBJ2-7	few	NA	14	CASSLPRDTYEQYF	TGCGCCAGCAGCTTGCCGAGGGATACCTACGAGCAGTACTTC
TRBV12-3/TRBV12-4	TRBJ1-2	few	NA	14	CASSVDSGPYGYTF	TGTGCCAGCAGTGTTGACTCCGGACCCTATGGCTACACCTTC
TRBV5-1	TRBJ2-3	NA	NA	13	CASSPFSTDTQYF	TGCGCCAGCAGCCCGTTTAGCACAGATACGCAGTATTTT
TRBV7-2	TRBJ2-3	few	TRBD2	16	CASSLALAGYTDTQYF	TGTGCCAGCAGCTTAGCTCTAGCGGGTTACACAGATACGCAGTATTTT
TRBV2	TRBJ1-4	NA	NA	14	CASSETAGAEKLFF	TGTGCCAGCAGTGAGACAGCCGGGGCTGAAAAACTGTTTTTT
TRBV5-1	TRBJ1-5	NA	NA	14	CASSPGDTNQPQHF	TGCGCCAGCAGCCCCGGGGACACCAATCAGCCCCAGCATTTT
TRBV20-1	TRBJ2-3	NA	NA	12	CSAPLVQDTQYF	TGCAGTGCTCCACTGGTACAAGATACGCAGTATTTT
TRBV5-6	TRBJ2-7	NA	NA	14	CASSLVALNYEQYF	TGTGCCAGCAGCTTGGTCGCACTGAACTACGAGCAGTACTTC
TRBV20-1	TRBJ2-1	few	TRBD2	14	CSARVQGGRNEQFF	TGCAGTGCTAGAGTCCAGGGAGGGCGGAATGAGCAGTTCTTC
TRBV19	TRBJ2-3	few	NA	15	CASSIPKPSTDTQYF	TGTGCCAGTAGTATCCCTAAACCCTCGACAGATACGCAGTATTTT
TRBV5-1	TRBJ2-5	NA	NA	14	CASSLGDMKETQYF	TGCGCCAGCAGCTTGGGGGACATGAAGGAGACCCAGTACTTC
TRBV12-3/TRBV12-4	TRBJ1-2	few	NA	14	CASSRTPGVYGYTF	TGTGCCAGCAGTAGAACCCCAGGGGTCTATGGCTACACCTTC
TRBV30	TRBJ1-2	NA	NA	14	CAWRFSDSHYGYTF	TGTGCCTGGAGGTTCTCCGACTCCCACTATGGCTACACCTTC